The sequence of this T cell receptor (beta chain) was determined in a study of blood T cell repertoires in COVID-19. V trimming: 0 bases; J trimming: 4 bases; junction bases outside the gene matches: 8. From germline, CDR1 is LGHNA and CDR2 YNFKEQ. CDR3 length: 17 amino acids. Sequenced by immunoSEQ multiplex PCR; TCRdb stores in-frame clones only, minus some. The data show some 97,000 clones, around 90% seen once. This chain connects TRBV4-2 to TRBJ2-1, with TRBD2 identical over 8 bases. The sequence came from a human donor in a cohort sampled during active COVID-19. The sample comprised peripheral blood. The CDR3 coding sequence is TGTGCCAGCAGCCAAGATCTTGGTAGCGGGGTTTACAATGAGCAGTTCTTC. Protein: CASSQDLGSGVYNEQFF.